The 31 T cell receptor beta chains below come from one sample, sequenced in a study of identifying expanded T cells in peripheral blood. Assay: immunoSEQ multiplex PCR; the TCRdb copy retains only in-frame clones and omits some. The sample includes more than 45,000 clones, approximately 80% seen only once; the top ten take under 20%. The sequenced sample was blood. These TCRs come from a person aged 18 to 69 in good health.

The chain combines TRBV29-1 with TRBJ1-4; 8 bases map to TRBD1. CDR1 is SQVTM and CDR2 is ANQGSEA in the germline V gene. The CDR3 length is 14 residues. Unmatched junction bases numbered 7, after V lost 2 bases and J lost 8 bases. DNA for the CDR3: TGCAGCGTTGAACGACAGGGGATAGGCGAAAAACTGTTTTTT. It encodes CSVERQGIGEKLFF. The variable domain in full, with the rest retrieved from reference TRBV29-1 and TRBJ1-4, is SAVISQKPSRDICQRGTSLTIQCQVDSQVTMMFWYRQQPGQSLTLIATANQGSEATYESGFVIDKFPISRPNLTFSTLTVSNMSPEDSSIYLCSVERQGIGEKLFFGSGTQLSVL.

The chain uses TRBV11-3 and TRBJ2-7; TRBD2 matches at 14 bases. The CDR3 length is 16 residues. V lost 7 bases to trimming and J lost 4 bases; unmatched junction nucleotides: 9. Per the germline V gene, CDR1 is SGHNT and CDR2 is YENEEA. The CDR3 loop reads CASTDLWTSGRYEQYF. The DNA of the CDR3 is TGTGCCAGCACCGACCTTTGGACTAGCGGGAGGTACGAGCAGTACTTC. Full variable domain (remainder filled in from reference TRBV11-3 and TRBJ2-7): EAGVVQSPRYKIIEKKQPVAFWCNPISGHNTLYWYLQNLGQGPELLIRYENEEAVDDSQLPKDRFSAERLKGVDSTLKIQPAELGDSAVYLCASTDLWTSGRYEQYFGPGTRLTVT.

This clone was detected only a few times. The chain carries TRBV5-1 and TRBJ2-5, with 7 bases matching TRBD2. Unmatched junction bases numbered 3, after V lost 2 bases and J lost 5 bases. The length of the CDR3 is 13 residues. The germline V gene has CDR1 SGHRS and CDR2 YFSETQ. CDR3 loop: CASSFAGVETQYF. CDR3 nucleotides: TGCGCCAGCAGCTTCGCGGGGGTGGAGACCCAGTACTTC. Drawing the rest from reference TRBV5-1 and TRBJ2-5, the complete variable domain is KAGVTQTPRYLIKTRGQQVTLSCSPISGHRSVSWYQQTPGQGLQFLFEYFSETQRNKGNFPGRFSGRQFSNSRSEMNVSTLELGDSALYLCASSFAGVETQYFGPGTRLLVL.

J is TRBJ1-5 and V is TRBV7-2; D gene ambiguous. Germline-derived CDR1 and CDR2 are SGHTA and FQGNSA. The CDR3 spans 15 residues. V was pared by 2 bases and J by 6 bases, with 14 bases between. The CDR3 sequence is CASSLQAVGGQPQHF. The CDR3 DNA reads TGTGCCAGCAGCTTACAGGCAGTCGGCGGTCAGCCCCAGCATTTT. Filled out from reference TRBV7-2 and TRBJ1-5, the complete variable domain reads GAGVSQSPSNKVTEKGKDVELRCDPISGHTALYWYRQSLGQGLEFLIYFQGNSAPDKSGLPSDRFSAERTGGSVSTLTIQRTQQEDSAVYLCASSLQAVGGQPQHFGDGTRLSIL.

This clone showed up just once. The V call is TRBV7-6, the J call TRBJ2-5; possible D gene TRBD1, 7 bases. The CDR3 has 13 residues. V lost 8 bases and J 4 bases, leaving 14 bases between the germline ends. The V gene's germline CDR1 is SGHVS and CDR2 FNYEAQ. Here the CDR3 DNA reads TGTGCCAGCGCAGGGGGGCATCGAGAGACCCAGTACTTC. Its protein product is CASAGGHRETQYF.

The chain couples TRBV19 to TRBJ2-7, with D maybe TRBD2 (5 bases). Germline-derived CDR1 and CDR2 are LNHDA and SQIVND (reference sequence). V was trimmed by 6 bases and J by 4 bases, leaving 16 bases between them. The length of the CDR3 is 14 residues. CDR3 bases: TGTGCCAGTAGGGAAACCGGACTGATTTACGAGCAGTACTTC. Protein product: CASRETGLIYEQYF.

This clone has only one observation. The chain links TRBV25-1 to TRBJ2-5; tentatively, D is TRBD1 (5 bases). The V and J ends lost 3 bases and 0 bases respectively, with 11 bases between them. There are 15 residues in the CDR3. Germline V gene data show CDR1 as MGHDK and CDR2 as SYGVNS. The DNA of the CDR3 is TGTGCCAGCAGTGATTGGAACAGGTACCAAGAGACCCAGTACTTC. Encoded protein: CASSDWNRYQETQYF.

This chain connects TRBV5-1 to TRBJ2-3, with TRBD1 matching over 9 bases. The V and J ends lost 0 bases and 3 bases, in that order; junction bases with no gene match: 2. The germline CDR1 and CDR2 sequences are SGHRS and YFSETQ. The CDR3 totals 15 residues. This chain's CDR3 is CASSLGDRVTDTQYF. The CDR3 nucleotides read TGCGCCAGCAGCTTGGGGGACAGGGTTACAGATACGCAGTATTTT.

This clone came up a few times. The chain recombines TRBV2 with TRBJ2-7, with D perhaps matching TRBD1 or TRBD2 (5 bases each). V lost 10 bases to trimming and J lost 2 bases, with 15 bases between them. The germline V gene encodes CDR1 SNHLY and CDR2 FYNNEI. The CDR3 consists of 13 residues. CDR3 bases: TGTGCCAACCAAGACAGCGGCACCTACGAGCAGTACTTC. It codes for CANQDSGTYEQYF. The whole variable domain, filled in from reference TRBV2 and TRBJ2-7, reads EPEVTQTPSHQVTQMGQEVILRCVPISNHLYFYWYRQILGQKVEFLVSFYNNEISEKSEIFDDQFSVERPDGSNFTLKIRSTKLEDSAMYFCANQDSGTYEQYFGPGTRLTVT.

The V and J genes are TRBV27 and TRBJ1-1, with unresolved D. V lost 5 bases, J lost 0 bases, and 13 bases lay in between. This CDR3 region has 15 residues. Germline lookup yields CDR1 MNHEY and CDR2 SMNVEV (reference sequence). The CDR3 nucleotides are TGTGCCAGCAGTCAGCGACACGCCCTGAACACTGAAGCTTTCTTT. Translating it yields CASSQRHALNTEAFF.

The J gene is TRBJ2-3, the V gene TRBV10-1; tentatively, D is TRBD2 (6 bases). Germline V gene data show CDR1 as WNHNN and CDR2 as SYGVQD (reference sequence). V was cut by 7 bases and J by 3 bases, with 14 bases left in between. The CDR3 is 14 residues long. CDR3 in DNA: TGCGCCAGCAATGCCGGGAGCATAACAGATACGCAGTATTTT. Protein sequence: CASNAGSITDTQYF.

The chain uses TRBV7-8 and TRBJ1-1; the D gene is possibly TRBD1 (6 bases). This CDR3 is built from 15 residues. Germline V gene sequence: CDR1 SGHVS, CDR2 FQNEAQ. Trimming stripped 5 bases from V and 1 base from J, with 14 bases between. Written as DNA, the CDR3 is TGTGCCAGCAGCCCCTACAGGGATGGGAACACTGAAGCTTTCTTT. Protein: CASSPYRDGNTEAFF.

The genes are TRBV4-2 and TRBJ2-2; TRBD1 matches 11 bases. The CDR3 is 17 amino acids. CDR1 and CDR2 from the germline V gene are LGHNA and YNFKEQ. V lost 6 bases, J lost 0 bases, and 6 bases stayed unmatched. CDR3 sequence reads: CASSIGQGATNTGELFF. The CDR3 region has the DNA TGTGCCAGCAGTATTGGACAGGGGGCGACGAACACCGGGGAGCTGTTTTTT.

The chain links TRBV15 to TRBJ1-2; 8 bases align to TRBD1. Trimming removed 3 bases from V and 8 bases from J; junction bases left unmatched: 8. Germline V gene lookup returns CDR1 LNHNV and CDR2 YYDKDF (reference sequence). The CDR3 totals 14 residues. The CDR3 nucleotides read TGTGCCACCAGCAGGGATCAGGGGGCAGGCGGCTACACCTTC. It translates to CATSRDQGAGGYTF.

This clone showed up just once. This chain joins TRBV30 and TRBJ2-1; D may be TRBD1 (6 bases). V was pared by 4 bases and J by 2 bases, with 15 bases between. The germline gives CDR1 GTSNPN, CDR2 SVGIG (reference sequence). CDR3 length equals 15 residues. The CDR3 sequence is CAWKMGASTYNEQFF. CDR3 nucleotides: TGTGCCTGGAAGATGGGGGCATCCACCTACAATGAGCAGTTCTTC.

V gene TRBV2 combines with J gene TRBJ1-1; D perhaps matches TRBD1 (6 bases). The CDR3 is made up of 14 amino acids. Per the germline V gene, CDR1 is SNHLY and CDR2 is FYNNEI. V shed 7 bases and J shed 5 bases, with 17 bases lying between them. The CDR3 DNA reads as TGTGCCAGCAATCTGGAAGGGGGTGGAACTGAAGCTTTCTTT. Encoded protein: CASNLEGGGTEAFF.

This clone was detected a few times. The CDR3 loop reads CASGLAGNTGELFF. The CDR3 nucleotides are TGTGCCAGTGGACTAGCGGGGAACACCGGGGAGCTGTTTTTT. The chain carries TRBV2 and TRBJ2-2; 11 bases are shared with TRBD2. The trim removed 9 bases at V and 1 base at J, leaving 1 base unmatched. The CDR3 is 14 amino acids. CDR1 and CDR2 from the germline V gene are SNHLY and FYNNEI.

The DNA for the CDR3 is TGTGCCAGCAGTGAATTAACCACAGATACGCAGTATTTT. Encoded protein: CASSELTTDTQYF. The chain links TRBV2 to TRBJ2-3; D not certain. Trimming shortened V by 2 bases and J by 2 bases, and 5 bases separated the two germline ends. This CDR3 comprises 13 residues. The germline V gene has CDR1 SNHLY and CDR2 FYNNEI.

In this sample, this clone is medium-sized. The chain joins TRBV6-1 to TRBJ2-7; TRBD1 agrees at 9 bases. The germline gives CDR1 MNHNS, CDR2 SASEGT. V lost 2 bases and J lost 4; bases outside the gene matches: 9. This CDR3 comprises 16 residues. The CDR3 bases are TGTGCCAGCAGTGAAAAGGGACAGGGTTACATGTACGAGCAGTACTTC. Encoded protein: CASSEKGQGYMYEQYF.

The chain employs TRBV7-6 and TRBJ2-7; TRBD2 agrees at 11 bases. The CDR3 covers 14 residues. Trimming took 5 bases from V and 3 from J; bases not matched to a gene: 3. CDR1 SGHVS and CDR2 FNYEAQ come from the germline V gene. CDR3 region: CASSGTSGSYEQYF. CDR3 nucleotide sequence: TGTGCCAGCAGCGGAACTAGCGGGAGCTACGAGCAGTACTTC.

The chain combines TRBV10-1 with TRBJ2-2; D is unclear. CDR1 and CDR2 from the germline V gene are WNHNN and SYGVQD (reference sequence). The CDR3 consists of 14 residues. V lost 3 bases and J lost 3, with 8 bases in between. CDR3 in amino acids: CASSDGRYTGELFF. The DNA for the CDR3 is TGCGCCAGCAGTGACGGGCGGTACACCGGGGAGCTGTTTTTT.

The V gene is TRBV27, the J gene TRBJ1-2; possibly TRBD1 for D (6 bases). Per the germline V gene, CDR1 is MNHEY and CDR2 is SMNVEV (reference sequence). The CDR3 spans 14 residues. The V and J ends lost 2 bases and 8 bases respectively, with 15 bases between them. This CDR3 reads CASSLVAGARGYTF. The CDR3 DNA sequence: TGTGCCAGCAGTTTAGTCGCGGGGGCTCGGGGCTACACCTTC.

The CDR3 loop is CASSTDGETQYF. The CDR3 region has the DNA TGCGCCAGCAGCACGGACGGCGAGACCCAGTACTTC. V usage is TRBV5-1 and J usage is TRBJ2-5; D gene ambiguous. CDR3 length equals 12 residues. The germline CDR1 and CDR2 sequences are SGHRS and YFSETQ. Trimming removed 4 bases from V and 5 bases from J, with 9 bases in between.

This CDR3 is CASSPPDREGVSEQFF. CDR3 bases: TGCGCCAGCAGCCCCCCAGACAGGGAAGGGGTTTCCGAGCAGTTCTTC. The chain links TRBV4-3 to TRBJ2-1, with TRBD1 identical over 7 bases. V shed 4 bases and J 10 bases; nucleotides not matched to a gene: 16. The V gene's germline CDR1 is LGHNA and CDR2 YSLEER. This CDR3 region has 16 residues.

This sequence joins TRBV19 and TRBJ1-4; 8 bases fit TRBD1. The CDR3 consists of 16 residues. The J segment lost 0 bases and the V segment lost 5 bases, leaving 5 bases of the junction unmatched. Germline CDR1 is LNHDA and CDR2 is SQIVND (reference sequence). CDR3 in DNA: TGTGCCAGTAGTTTCCGGACAGGGACAACTAATGAAAAACTGTTTTTT. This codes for CASSFRTGTTNEKLFF.

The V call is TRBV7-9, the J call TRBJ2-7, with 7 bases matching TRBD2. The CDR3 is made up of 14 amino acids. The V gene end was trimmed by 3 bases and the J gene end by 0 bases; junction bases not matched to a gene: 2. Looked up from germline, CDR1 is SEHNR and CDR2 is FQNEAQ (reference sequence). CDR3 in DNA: TGTGCCAGCAGCTTTGGCGGGGGCTCCTACGAGCAGTACGTC. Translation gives CASSFGGGSYEQYV.

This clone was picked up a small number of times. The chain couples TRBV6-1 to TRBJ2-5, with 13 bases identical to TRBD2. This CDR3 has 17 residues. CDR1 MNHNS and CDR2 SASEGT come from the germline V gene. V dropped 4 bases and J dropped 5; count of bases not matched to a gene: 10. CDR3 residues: CASSGPTSGGAGETQYF. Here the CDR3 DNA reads TGTGCCAGCAGTGGCCCAACTAGCGGGGGGGCTGGGGAGACCCAGTACTTC.

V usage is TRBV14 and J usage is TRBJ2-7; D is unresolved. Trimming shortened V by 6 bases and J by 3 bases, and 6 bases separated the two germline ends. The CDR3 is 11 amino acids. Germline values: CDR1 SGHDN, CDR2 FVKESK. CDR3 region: CASSMSYEQYF. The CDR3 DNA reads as TGTGCCAGCAGTATGAGCTACGAGCAGTACTTC.

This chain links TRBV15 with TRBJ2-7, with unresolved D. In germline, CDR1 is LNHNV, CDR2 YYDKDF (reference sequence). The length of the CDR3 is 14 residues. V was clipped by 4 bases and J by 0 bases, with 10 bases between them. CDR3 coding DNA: TGTGCCACCAGCATCGACAATTTCTCCTACGAGCAGTACTTC. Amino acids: CATSIDNFSYEQYF. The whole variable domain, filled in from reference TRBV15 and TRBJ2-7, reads DAMVIQNPRYQVTQFGKPVTLSCSQTLNHNVMYWYQQKSSQAPKLLFHYYDKDFNNEADTPDNFQSRRPNTSFCFLDIRSPGLGDTAMYLCATSIDNFSYEQYFGPGTRLTVT.

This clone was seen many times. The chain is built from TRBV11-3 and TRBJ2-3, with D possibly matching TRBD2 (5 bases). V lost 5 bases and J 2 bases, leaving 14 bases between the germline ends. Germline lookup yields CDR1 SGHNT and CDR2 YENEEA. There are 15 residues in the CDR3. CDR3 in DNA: TGTGCCAGCAGCCAGAGACTATCGTTCACAGATACGCAGTATTTT. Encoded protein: CASSQRLSFTDTQYF.

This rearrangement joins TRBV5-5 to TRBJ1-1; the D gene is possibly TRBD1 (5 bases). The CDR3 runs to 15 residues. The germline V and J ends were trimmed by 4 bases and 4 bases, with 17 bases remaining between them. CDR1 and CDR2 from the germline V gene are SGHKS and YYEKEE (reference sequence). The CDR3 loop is CASSPASGRGTEAFF. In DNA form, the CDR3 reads TGTGCCAGCAGCCCGGCGTCAGGGAGGGGCACTGAAGCTTTCTTT.